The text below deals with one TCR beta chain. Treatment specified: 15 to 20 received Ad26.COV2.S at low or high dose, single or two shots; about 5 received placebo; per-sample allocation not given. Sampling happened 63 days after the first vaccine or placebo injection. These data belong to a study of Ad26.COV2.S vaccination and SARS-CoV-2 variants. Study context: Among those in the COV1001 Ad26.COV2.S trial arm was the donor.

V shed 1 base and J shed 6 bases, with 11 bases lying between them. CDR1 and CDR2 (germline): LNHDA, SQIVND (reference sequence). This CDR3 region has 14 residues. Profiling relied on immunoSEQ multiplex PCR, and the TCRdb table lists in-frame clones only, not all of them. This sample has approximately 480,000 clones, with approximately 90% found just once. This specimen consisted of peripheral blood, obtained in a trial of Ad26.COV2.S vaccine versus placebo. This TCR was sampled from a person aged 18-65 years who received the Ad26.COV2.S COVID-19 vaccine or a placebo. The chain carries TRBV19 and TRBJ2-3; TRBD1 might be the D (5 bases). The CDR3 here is CASSIGGVQDTQYF. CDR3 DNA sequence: TGTGCCAGTAGTATAGGGGGCGTCCAGGATACGCAGTATTTT.